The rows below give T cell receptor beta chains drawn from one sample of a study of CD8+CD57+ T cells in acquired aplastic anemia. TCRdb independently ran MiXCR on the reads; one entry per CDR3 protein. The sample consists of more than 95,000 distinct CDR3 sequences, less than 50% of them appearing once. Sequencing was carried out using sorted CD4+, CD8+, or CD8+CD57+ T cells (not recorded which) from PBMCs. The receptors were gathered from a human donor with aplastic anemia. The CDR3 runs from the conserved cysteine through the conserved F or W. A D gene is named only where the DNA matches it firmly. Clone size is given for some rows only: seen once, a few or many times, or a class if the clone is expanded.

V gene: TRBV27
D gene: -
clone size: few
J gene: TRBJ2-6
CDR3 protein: CASSLPPLSGANVLTF
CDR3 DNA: TGTGCCAGCAGTTTACCCCCTCTCTCTGGGGCCAACGTCCTGACTTTC

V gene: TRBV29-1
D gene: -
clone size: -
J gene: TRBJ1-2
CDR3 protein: CSAGQLYGYTF
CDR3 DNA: TGCAGCGCTGGACAGTTATATGGCTACACCTTC

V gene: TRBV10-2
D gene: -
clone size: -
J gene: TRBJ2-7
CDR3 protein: CASSESSGQGTYEQYF
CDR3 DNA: TGCGCCAGCAGTGAGTCATCCGGCCAGGGAACCTACGAGCAGTACTTC

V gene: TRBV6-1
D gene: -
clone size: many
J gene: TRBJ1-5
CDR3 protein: CASRTGGNQPQHF
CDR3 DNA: TGTGCCAGCAGAACGGGAGGCAATCAGCCCCAGCATTTT

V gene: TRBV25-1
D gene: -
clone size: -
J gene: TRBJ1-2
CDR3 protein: CASAYFGTSTDGYTF
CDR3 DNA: TGTGCCAGCGCTTACTTCGGGACCTCGACTGATGGCTACACCTTC

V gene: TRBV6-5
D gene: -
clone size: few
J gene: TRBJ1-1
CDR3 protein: CASSLQGDTEAFF
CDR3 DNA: TGTGCCAGCAGTTTACAAGGGGACACTGAAGCTTTCTTT

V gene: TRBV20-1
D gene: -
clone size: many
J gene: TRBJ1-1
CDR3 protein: CSAREQGRAEAFF
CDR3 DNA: TGCAGTGCTAGAGAACAGGGAAGGGCTGAAGCTTTCTTT

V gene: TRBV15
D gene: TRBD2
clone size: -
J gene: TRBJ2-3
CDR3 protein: CATSTGLAGRADTQYF
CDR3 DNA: TGTGCCACCAGCACTGGACTAGCGGGAAGGGCAGATACGCAGTATTTT

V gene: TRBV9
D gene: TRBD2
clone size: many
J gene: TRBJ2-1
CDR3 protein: CASSPGTSGPDEQFF
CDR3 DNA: TGTGCCAGCAGCCCCGGGACTAGCGGCCCGGATGAGCAGTTCTTC

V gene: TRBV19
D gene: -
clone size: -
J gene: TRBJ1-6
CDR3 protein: CASSRGTFLHF
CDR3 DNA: TGTGCCAGTAGTCGGGGGACTTTCCTCCACTTT

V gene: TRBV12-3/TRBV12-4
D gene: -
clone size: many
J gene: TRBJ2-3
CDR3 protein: CASSSQGTPDTQYF
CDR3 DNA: TGTGCCAGCAGTTCACAGGGTACCCCAGATACGCAGTATTTT

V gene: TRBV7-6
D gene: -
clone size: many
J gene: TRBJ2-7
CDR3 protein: CASSLVPGGAASYEQYF
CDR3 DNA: TGTGCCAGCAGCTTAGTGCCTGGAGGGGCTGCCTCCTACGAGCAGTACTTC

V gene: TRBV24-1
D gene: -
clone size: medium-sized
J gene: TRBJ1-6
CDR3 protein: CATRGDPNSPLHF
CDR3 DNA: TGTGCCACCAGGGGGGACCCTAATTCACCCCTCCACTTT

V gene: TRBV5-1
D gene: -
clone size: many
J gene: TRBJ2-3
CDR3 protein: CASSLPMGPDTQYF
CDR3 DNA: TGCGCCAGCAGCTTGCCTATGGGCCCAGATACGCAGTATTTT

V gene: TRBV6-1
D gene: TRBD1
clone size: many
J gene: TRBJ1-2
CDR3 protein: CASSTGTGIRGYTF
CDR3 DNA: TGTGCCAGCAGCACCGGGACAGGGATTCGAGGCTACACCTTC

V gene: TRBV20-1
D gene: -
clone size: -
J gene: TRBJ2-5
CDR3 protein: CSARIGSALVKETQYF
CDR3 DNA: TGCAGTGCTAGAATTGGGAGTGCCTTAGTGAAGGAGACCCAGTACTTC

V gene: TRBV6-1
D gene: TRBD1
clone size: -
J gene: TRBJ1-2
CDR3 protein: CAASQGSNYGYTF
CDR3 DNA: TGTGCCGCCTCACAGGGGTCAAACTACGGCTACACCTTC

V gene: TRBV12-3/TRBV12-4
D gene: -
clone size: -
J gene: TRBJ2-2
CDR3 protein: CASSLIRQLGTGELFF
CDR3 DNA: TGTGCCAGCAGTTTAATTCGGCAATTGGGCACCGGGGAGCTGTTTTTT

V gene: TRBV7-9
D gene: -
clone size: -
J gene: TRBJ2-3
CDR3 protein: CASSWRGTQYF
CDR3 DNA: TGTGCCAGCAGCTGGAGGGGGACGCAGTATTTT